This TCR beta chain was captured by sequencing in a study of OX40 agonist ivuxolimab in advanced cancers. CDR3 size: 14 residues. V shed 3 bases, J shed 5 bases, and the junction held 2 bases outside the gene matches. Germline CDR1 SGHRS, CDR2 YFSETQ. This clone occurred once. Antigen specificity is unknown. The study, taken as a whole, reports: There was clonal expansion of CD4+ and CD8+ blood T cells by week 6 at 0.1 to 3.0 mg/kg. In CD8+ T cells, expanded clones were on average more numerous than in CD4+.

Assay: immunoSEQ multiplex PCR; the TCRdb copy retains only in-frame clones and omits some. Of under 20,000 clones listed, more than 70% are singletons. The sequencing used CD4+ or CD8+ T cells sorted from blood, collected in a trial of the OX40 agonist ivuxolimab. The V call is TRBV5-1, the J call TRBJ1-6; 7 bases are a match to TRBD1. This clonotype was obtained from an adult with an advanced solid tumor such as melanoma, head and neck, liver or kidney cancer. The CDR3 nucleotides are TGCGCCAGCAGCTGGGGGACAGATAATTCACCCCTCCACTTT. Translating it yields CASSWGTDNSPLHF.